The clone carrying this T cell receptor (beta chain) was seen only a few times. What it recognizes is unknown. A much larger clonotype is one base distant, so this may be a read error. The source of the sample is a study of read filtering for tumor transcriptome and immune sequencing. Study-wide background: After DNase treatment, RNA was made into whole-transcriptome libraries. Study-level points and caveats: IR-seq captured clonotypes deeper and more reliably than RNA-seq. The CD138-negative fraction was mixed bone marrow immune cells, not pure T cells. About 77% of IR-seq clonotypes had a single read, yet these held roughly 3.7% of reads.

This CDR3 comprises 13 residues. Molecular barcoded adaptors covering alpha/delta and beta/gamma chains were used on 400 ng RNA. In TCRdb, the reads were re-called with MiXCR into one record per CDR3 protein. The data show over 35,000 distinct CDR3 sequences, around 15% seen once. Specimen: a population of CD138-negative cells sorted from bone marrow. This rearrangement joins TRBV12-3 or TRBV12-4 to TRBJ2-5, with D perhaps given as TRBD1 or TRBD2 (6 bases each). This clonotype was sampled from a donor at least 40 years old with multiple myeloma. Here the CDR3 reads CASTIRGQETQHF. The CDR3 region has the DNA TGTGCCAGCACCATCCGGGGGCAAGAGACCCAGCACTTC.